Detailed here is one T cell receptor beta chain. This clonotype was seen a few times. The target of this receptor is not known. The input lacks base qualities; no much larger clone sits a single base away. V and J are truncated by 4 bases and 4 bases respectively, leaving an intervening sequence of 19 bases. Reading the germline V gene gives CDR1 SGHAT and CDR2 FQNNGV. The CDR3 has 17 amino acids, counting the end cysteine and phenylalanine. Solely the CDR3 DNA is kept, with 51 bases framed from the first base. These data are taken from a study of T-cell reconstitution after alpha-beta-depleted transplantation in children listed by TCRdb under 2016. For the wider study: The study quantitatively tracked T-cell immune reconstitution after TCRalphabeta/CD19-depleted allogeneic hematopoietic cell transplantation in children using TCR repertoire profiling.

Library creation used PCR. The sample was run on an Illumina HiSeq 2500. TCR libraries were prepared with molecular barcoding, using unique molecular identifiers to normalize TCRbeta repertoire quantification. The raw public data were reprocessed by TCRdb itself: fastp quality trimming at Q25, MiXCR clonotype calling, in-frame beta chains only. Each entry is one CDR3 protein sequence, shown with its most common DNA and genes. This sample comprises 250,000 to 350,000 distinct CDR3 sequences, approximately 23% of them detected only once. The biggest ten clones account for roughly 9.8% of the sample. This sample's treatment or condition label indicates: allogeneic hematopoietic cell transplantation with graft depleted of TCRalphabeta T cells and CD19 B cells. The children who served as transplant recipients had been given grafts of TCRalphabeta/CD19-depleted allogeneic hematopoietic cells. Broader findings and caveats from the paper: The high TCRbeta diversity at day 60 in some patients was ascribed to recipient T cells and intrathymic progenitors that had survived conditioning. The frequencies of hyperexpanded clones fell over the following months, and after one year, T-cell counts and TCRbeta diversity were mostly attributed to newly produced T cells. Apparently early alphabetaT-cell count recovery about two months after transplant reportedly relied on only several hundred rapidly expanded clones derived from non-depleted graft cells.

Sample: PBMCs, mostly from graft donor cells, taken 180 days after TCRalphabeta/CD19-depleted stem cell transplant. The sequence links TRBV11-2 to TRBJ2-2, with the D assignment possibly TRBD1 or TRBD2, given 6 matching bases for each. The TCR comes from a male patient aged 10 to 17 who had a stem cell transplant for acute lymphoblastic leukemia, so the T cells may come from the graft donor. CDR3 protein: CASSSNTLQGGTGELFF. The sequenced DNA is TGTGCCAGCAGCTCAAATACTTTACAGGGAGGCACCGGGGAGCTGTTTTTT.